The 5 T cell receptor beta chains below come from one sample, sequenced in a study of blood T cell repertoires in COVID-19. Assay used: immunoSEQ multiplex PCR; TCRdb lists only in-frame clones, some missing. Of fewer than 110,000 clones listed, 89% were seen once; the top ten hold 4.5% to 6%. Material for sequencing was peripheral blood. These receptors all stem from a man in his forties or fifties with active or convalescent COVID-19.

J is TRBJ2-2 and V is TRBV5-1, with D possibly matching TRBD1 (5 bases). The CDR3 contains 16 residues. V was shortened by 3 bases and J by 0 bases, with 12 bases between the two germline ends. Per the germline V gene, CDR1 is SGHRS and CDR2 is YFSETQ. In DNA, the CDR3 is TGCGCCAGCAGCTCCCAGACAGTGACGAACACCGGGGAGCTGTTTTTT. Its protein product is CASSSQTVTNTGELFF.

This chain links TRBV6-2 or TRBV6-3 with TRBJ2-7, with TRBD2 identical over 7 bases. This CDR3 is 14 amino acids long. Germline V CDR1 and CDR2: MNHEY, SVGEGT. The ends lost 2 bases at V and 3 bases at J; junction bases unmatched: 4. Here the CDR3 DNA reads TGTGCCAGCAGTTACACGGGACTAATCTACGAGCAGTACTTC. Translation: CASSYTGLIYEQYF.

DNA for the CDR3: TGTGCCAGCAGCCAAGATAGACAGGTCCGCTATGGCTACACCTTC. Translation gives CASSQDRQVRYGYTF. This rearrangement joins TRBV4-2 to TRBJ1-2, with D perhaps matching TRBD1 (6 bases). The CDR3 covers 15 residues. From germline, CDR1 is LGHNA and CDR2 YNFKEQ. Trimming stripped 0 bases from V and 4 bases from J, with 12 bases between.

In its sample, this clone was seen once. This chain connects TRBV6-6 to TRBJ2-3, with 13 positions matching TRBD2. Trimming at V came to 4 bases and at J to 11 bases, leaving 6 bases not matched to a gene. Germline CDR1 reads MNHNY; CDR2 reads SVGAGI (reference sequence). CDR3 length: 14 residues. CDR3 amino acids: CASSSGLAGKMQYF. As DNA, the CDR3 is TGTGCCAGCAGTTCGGGACTAGCGGGAAAGATGCAGTATTTT.

J is TRBJ2-3 and V is TRBV5-4; D remains ambiguous. V lost 6 bases to trimming and J lost 0 bases, with 8 bases between them. This CDR3 has 13 amino acids. Germline-derived CDR1 and CDR2 are SGHNT and YYREEE (reference sequence). CDR3 in DNA: TGTGCCAGCAATCGAGGCAGCACAGATACGCAGTATTTT. As protein: CASNRGSTDTQYF.